What follows are 10 T cell receptor beta chains derived from one specimen sequenced in a study of PD-L1 blockade in urothelial cancer. The time point is: peripheral blood 6 weeks after treatment start. Clones were read by immunoSEQ multiplex PCR, and TCRdb kept only the in-frame ones, dropping some. Of roughly 120,000 clones listed, more than 85% are singletons. The sequencing here drew on PBMCs, taken around atezolizumab (anti-PD-L1) treatment. These receptors came from a man aged 60 to 75 with urothelial cancer.

This chain links TRBV6-5 with TRBJ2-7; 10 bases align to TRBD1. V lost 3 bases to trimming and J lost 5 bases; unmatched junction nucleotides: 7. This CDR3 is built from 15 residues. Germline V lookup: CDR1 MNHEY, CDR2 SVGAGI. CDR3 sequence: CASSYGRQGAHEQYF. The CDR3 region has the DNA TGTGCCAGCAGTTATGGGCGACAGGGGGCCCACGAGCAGTACTTC.

The chain links TRBV7-6 to TRBJ1-2; 9 bases align to TRBD1. The CDR3 has 17 residues. Trimming at V came to 0 bases and at J to 2 bases, leaving 7 bases not matched to a gene. Germline V gene lookup returns CDR1 SGHVS and CDR2 FNYEAQ. The CDR3 bases are TGTGCCAGCAGCTTAGCCCCCGGGACAGGGCGGAACTATGGCTACACCTTC. This gives the protein CASSLAPGTGRNYGYTF. Filled out from reference TRBV7-6 and TRBJ1-2, the complete variable domain reads GAGVSQSPRYKVTKRGQDVALRCDPISGHVSLYWYRQALGQGPEFLTYFNYEAQQDKSGLPNDRFSAERPEGSISTLTIQRTEQRDSAMYRCASSLAPGTGRNYGYTFGSGTRLTVV.

The chain combines TRBV6-1 with TRBJ1-2; D not resolved. Germline V gives CDR1 MNHNS, CDR2 SASEGT. CDR3 size: 14 residues. The V end lost 2 bases, the J end lost 4 bases, and 11 bases lay between the germline ends. CDR3 DNA: TGTGCCAGCAGTGAAACCTACAGCCCCTATGGCTACACCTTC. Protein: CASSETYSPYGYTF.

This chain links TRBV7-2 with TRBJ2-3; tentative D call: TRBD2 (6 bases). Germline V gene sequence: CDR1 SGHTA, CDR2 FQGNSA. V lost 2 bases, J lost 2 bases, and 17 bases lay in between. This CDR3 comprises 17 residues. The CDR3 DNA follows: TGTGCCAGCAGCTTATCGTATAGCGGTGCCCACACAGATACGCAGTATTTT. Residues: CASSLSYSGAHTDTQYF.

This chain joins TRBV7-2 and TRBJ1-4, with 7 bases aligning to TRBD1. This CDR3 has 14 residues. Germline CDR1 and CDR2: SGHTA and FQGNSA. Trimming took 2 bases from V and 5 from J; bases not matched to a gene: 2. For the CDR3, the DNA is TGTGCCAGCAGCTTACAGGGGGGAAATGAAAAACTGTTTTTT. The encoded protein is CASSLQGGNEKLFF.

The V call is TRBV18, the J call TRBJ1-2, with 9 bases aligning to TRBD1. Losses at the gene ends were 3 bases for V and 2 bases for J; bases not matched to a gene: 4. Looked up from germline, CDR1 is KGHSH and CDR2 is LQKENI. The CDR3 loop spans 15 amino acids. The CDR3 sequence: CASSPGQGPNYGYTF. The CDR3 nucleotides read TGTGCCAGCTCACCGGGACAGGGACCGAACTATGGCTACACCTTC. Complete variable domain (other parts from reference TRBV18 and TRBJ1-2): NAGVMQNPRHLVRRRGQEARLRCSPMKGHSHVYWYRQLPEEGLKFMVYLQKENIIDESGMPKERFSAEFPKEGPSILRIQQVVRGDSAAYFCASSPGQGPNYGYTFGSGTRLTVV.

The J gene is TRBJ2-7, the V gene TRBV21-1; the listed D gene, TRBD1, was not tested against the DNA. TRBV21-1 is an annotated pseudogene. The CDR3 loop spans 15 amino acids. CDR3 amino acids: CASSAGDRDGYEQYF. CDR3 sequence (DNA): TGTGCCAGCAGCGCGGGGGACAGGGATGGATACGAGCAGTACTTC.

This clone showed up just once. CDR3 in amino acids: CASSRTGLLEQFF. As DNA, the CDR3 is TGCGCCAGCAGCCGTACGGGGTTGTTGGAGCAGTTCTTC. J is TRBJ2-1 and V is TRBV4-1; D might be TRBD2 (5 bases). V lost 4 bases, J lost 10 bases, and 14 bases lay in between. Germline assignment: CDR1 MGHRA and CDR2 YSYEKL. The CDR3 totals 13 residues.

The CDR3 region is CASSQAGLAGLPARTDTQYF. CDR3 DNA: TGCGCCAGCAGCCAAGCGGGACTAGCGGGTCTCCCAGCGCGCACAGATACGCAGTATTTT. This rearrangement joins TRBV4-3 to TRBJ2-3, with TRBD2 identical over 12 bases. The germline CDR1 and CDR2 sequences are LGHNA and YSLEER. The CDR3 length is 20 residues. The ends lost 1 base at V and 1 base at J; junction bases unmatched: 12.

The chain joins TRBV6-1 to TRBJ2-7; D may be TRBD1 (5 bases). The CDR3 extends over 13 amino acids. V dropped 5 bases and J dropped 2 bases, with 10 bases sitting between them. CDR1 is MNHNS and CDR2 is SASEGT in the germline V gene. Here the CDR3 DNA reads TGTGCCAGCAGTCGACAGCCGGCCTACGAGCAGTACTTC. Its translation is CASSRQPAYEQYF.